This T cell receptor beta chain was profiled in a study of cytomegalovirus exposure and HLA in healthy donors. The donors (healthy individuals) were bone marrow donors. PCR was performed using 60 Vbeta and 13 Jbeta primers. The protocol was immunoSEQ multiplex PCR, while the TCRdb copy is restricted to in-frame clones and leaves out a portion. This sample has some 110,000 clones; more than 75% occur once, and the top ten carry about 13%. The TCR was taken from a woman aged 55 to 70 in good health and CMV-seropositive. The sample consisted of PBMCs.

The CDR3 spells CASSSSSYNSPLHF. As DNA, the CDR3 is TGTGCCAGCAGCTCCAGCTCCTATAATTCACCCCTCCACTTT. This chain joins TRBV7-2 and TRBJ1-6; no reliable D call. This CDR3 region has 14 residues. Germline V CDR1 and CDR2: SGHTA, FQGNSA. With 4 bases removed from V and 0 bases from J, the gap between germline ends came to 4 bases.